This T cell receptor (beta chain) derives from a study of STAT3 mutations in large granular lymphocyte leukemia. TCRdb keeps only in-frame clones here, not all; method: immunoSEQ multiplex PCR. The repertoire holds about 8,600 clones, with around 90% as singletons. In germline, CDR1 is MNHEY, CDR2 SMNVEV (reference sequence). V was shortened by 2 bases and J by 1 base, with 1 base between the two germline ends. The CDR3 is 12 amino acids. With respect to this clone: Its matching antigen is unknown.

Study-wide findings and caveats: Every T-LGLL patient had at least one immunodominant TCRbeta clonotype.

The gene calls are TRBV27 and TRBJ2-3; D remains ambiguous. This receptor was obtained from a man aged 80 or over with T-cell large granular lymphocyte leukemia. Some clones in this sample may be carry-over from other donors' samples. The sample consisted of peripheral blood mononuclear cells. The CDR3 DNA sequence: TGTGCCAGCAGTTTAGGCACAGATACGCAGTATTTT. It translates to CASSLGTDTQYF.